A selection of T cell receptor beta chains follows, all from one sample in a study of T cells in Graves' hyperthyroidism and ophthalmopathy. Each CDR3 protein gets one entry after TCRdb re-called the multiplex PCR reads with MiXCR. The data hold approximately 870,000 distinct CDR3 sequences, with 35% to 45% observed a single time. Source material: blood. These receptors all stem from a man aged 18 to 30 with Graves' hyperthyroidism. CDR3s include the opening cysteine and the closing phenylalanine or tryptophan. Fields, in order: J gene, D gene, clone size, V gene, CDR3 protein, CDR3 DNA. The D gene is left open where the match is weak. The size of a clone is reported for some rows only, either as once, few or many, or as a class for expanded clones.

TRBJ1-3	NA	many	TRBV7-3	CAQRENTIYF	TGTGCCCAAAGGGAAAACACCATATATTTT
TRBJ1-6	NA	NA	TRBV19	CASRPQELGSPLHF	TGTGCCAGTAGGCCACAGGAACTGGGTTCACCCCTCCACTTT
TRBJ1-5	TRBD1	NA	TRBV2	CASSQGPGQGGQPQHF	TGTGCCAGCAGCCAAGGCCCAGGACAGGGGGGCCAGCCCCAGCATTTT
TRBJ2-5	NA	few	TRBV6-5	CASSYISGETQYF	TGTGCCAGCAGTTACATCTCCGGAGAGACCCAGTACTTC
TRBJ2-2	NA	NA	TRBV9	CASSFPGLQGDPGELFF	TGTGCCAGCAGCTTCCCGGGACTTCAGGGGGACCCCGGGGAGCTGTTTTTT
TRBJ1-5	NA	many	TRBV29-1	CSVVQGNQPQHF	TGCAGCGTTGTACAGGGAAATCAGCCCCAGCATTTT
TRBJ1-5	NA	NA	TRBV7-3	CASSLEAGTQPQHF	TGTGCCAGCAGCTTGGAGGCAGGGACGCAGCCCCAGCATTTT
TRBJ1-5	TRBD1	NA	TRBV10-3	CASSYSGAGGYSNQPQHF	TGTGCCAGCAGTTACTCTGGGGCAGGGGGTTATAGCAATCAGCCCCAGCATTTT
TRBJ1-2	NA	once	TRBV7-9	CASSSQTGSKFYGYTF	TGTGCCAGCAGCTCCCAGACAGGCTCCAAATTCTATGGCTACACCTTC
TRBJ2-2	NA	NA	TRBV19	CASSIQNTGELFF	TGTGCCAGTAGTATACAAAACACCGGGGAGCTGTTTTTT
TRBJ1-5	NA	NA	TRBV15	CATSNSGVNQPQHF	TGTGCCACCAGCAACTCCGGGGTAAATCAGCCCCAGCATTTT
TRBJ2-7	TRBD2	NA	TRBV7-9	CASRQGLADSSYEQYF	TGTGCCAGCAGGCAGGGACTAGCGGACAGCTCCTACGAGCAGTACTTC
TRBJ1-2	NA	NA	TRBV7-9	CASSPRPGNYGYTF	TGTGCCAGCAGCCCCAGGCCCGGAAACTATGGCTACACCTTC
TRBJ1-1	TRBD1	many	TRBV2	CASTGQGVTEAFF	TGTGCCAGCACAGGACAGGGGGTCACTGAAGCTTTCTTT
TRBJ1-1	NA	few	TRBV7-9	CASRRATGSTEAFF	TGTGCCAGCAGACGAGCCACAGGCTCCACTGAAGCTTTCTTT
TRBJ1-5	NA	NA	TRBV5-6	CASSFTGAGQPQHF	TGTGCCAGCAGCTTTACGGGGGCTGGTCAGCCCCAGCATTTT
TRBJ1-5	NA	many	TRBV12-3/TRBV12-4	CASSPGNSNQPQHF	TGTGCCAGCAGCCCAGGGAATAGCAATCAGCCCCAGCATTTT
TRBJ1-5	NA	many	TRBV15	CATSRGREGYQPQHF	TGTGCCACCAGCAGGGGCAGAGAGGGTTACCAGCCCCAGCATTTT
TRBJ1-3	NA	once	TRBV12-3/TRBV12-4	CASSQGRENTIYF	TGTGCCAGCAGCCAGGGACGGGAGAACACCATATATTTT
TRBJ1-1	NA	NA	TRBV29-1	CSVEAGGSEAFF	TGCAGCGTTGAAGCTGGGGGCAGTGAAGCTTTCTTT
TRBJ1-4	NA	many	TRBV19	CASRDVTAGNEKLFF	TGTGCCAGTAGGGACGTCACCGCGGGGAATGAAAAACTGTTTTTT
TRBJ2-5	TRBD2	few	TRBV11-2	CASSLRGLVEETQYF	TGTGCCAGCAGCTTACGGGGACTAGTCGAAGAGACCCAGTACTTC
TRBJ1-6	NA	NA	TRBV2	CASPRGGNNSPLHF	TGTGCCAGCCCCAGAGGGGGTAATAATTCACCCCTCCACTTT
TRBJ2-7	NA	few	TRBV20-1	CSANPVSEQYF	TGCAGTGCAAACCCCGTATCCGAGCAGTACTTC
TRBJ2-7	TRBD2	NA	TRBV10-3	CAISESTSGGQGYEQYF	TGTGCCATCAGTGAGTCGACTAGCGGGGGACAGGGCTACGAGCAGTACTTC
TRBJ1-1	NA	few	TRBV6-6	CASMTGHNTEAFF	TGTGCCAGCATGACTGGGCACAACACTGAAGCTTTCTTT
TRBJ1-3	NA	NA	TRBV10-2	CASSYDRQIGNTIYF	TGTGCCAGCAGTTACGACAGGCAGATCGGAAACACCATATATTTT
TRBJ1-2	NA	NA	TRBV6-5	CASTEPDRSLSYYGYTF	TGTGCCAGCACCGAACCGGACAGATCCCTTTCTTACTATGGCTACACCTTC
TRBJ1-1	NA	NA	TRBV25-1	CASSLSTPGSTEAFF	TGTGCCAGCAGTTTATCTACTCCGGGATCCACTGAAGCTTTCTTT
TRBJ1-5	NA	many	TRBV7-9	CASSLGQTWQPQHF	TGTGCCAGCAGCTTAGGACAGACCTGGCAGCCCCAGCATTTT
TRBJ2-7	NA	few	TRBV20-1	CSAIESPSSYEQYF	TGCAGTGCTATTGAGTCTCCTTCCTCCTACGAGCAGTACTTC
TRBJ1-6	NA	NA	TRBV12-3/TRBV12-4	CASSLTGLYSPLHF	TGTGCCAGCAGCCTAACAGGGCTTTATTCACCCCTCCACTTT
TRBJ2-7	NA	many	TRBV29-1	CSVGKDRYEQYF	TGCAGCGTTGGAAAAGACCGATACGAGCAGTACTTC
TRBJ2-7	NA	many	TRBV19	CASSITGHPAGEQYF	TGTGCCAGTAGTATCACCGGCCACCCGGCGGGGGAGCAGTACTTC
TRBJ1-5	TRBD1	NA	TRBV2	CASSFTTGAEYSYSNQPQHF	TGTGCCAGCAGTTTCACGACAGGGGCAGAATATTCTTATAGCAATCAGCCCCAGCATTTT
TRBJ1-5	NA	NA	TRBV7-2	CASSSNSRYQPQHF	TGTGCCAGCAGCTCGAACAGCAGGTATCAGCCCCAGCATTTT
TRBJ1-2	NA	NA	TRBV5-6	CASSSGGQSYGYTF	TGTGCCAGCAGCTCCGGGGGTCAGTCGTATGGCTACACCTTC
TRBJ1-1	NA	few	TRBV20-1	CQLGGNTEAFF	TGCCAGCTAGGGGGGAACACTGAAGCTTTCTTT
TRBJ2-3	NA	NA	TRBV15	CATSRERGSDTQYF	TGTGCCACCAGCAGAGAGAGGGGGTCTGATACGCAGTATTTT
TRBJ1-2	NA	NA	TRBV2	CASSEALANRGYTF	TGTGCCAGCAGTGAAGCGCTGGCAAATCGTGGCTACACCTTC
TRBJ1-1	NA	NA	TRBV7-2	CASSKWGPDEAFF	TGTGCCAGCAGCAAATGGGGCCCGGATGAAGCTTTCTTT
TRBJ1-5	NA	NA	TRBV6-5	CASSEAGVNQPQHF	TGTGCCAGCAGTGAAGCGGGGGTAAATCAGCCCCAGCATTTT
TRBJ2-7	TRBD1	NA	TRBV5-5	CASSLGDTGQGIGPLTYEQYF	TGTGCCAGCAGCTTGGGTGATACGGGACAGGGGATTGGACCACTCACCTACGAGCAGTACTTC